The entry below describes one T cell receptor beta chain. Generated by immunoSEQ multiplex PCR, the TCRdb table keeps only in-frame clones and is missing some. The profile shows about 50,000 clones, 91% of them singletons. This specimen belongs to a study of T cell changes during pregnancy in multiple sclerosis. Sequencing used CD8+ T cells from peripheral blood mononuclear cells, obtained after pregnancy. The receptor's source is a female donor with multiple sclerosis, enrolled in a pregnancy study.

The CDR3 DNA follows: TGTGCTAGTGGTTTGGTTCTGGGGACAGGGGGCGAAGAGACCCAGTACTTC. Protein: CASGLVLGTGGEETQYF. This chain connects TRBV12-5 to TRBJ2-5; 12 bases line up with TRBD1. J was trimmed by 3 bases and V by 0 bases; bases with no gene match: 5. This CDR3 contains 17 residues. Germline CDR1 reads LGHNT; CDR2 reads FRNRAP.